Listed here are 11 T cell receptor beta chains from one sample, sequenced in a study of T cell repertoires in cytomegalovirus infection. TCRdb recomputed calls from the reads with MiXCR, one row per CDR3 protein. The table shows 44,000 or so distinct CDR3 sequences, with roughly 20% occurring only once. Their cognate antigens are unknown. Sequencing was performed on CD8+ T cells from cultured PBMCs, taken from culture after CMV antigen stimulation. Receptors originate from a human donor in good health (CMV status not recorded). Some clones in this sample may be carry-over from other donors' samples.

This clonotype was picked up a small number of times. V usage is TRBV7-9 and J usage is TRBJ2-1; D possibly corresponds to TRBD2 (5 bases). Germline CDR1 reads SEHNR; CDR2 reads FQNEAQ (reference sequence). This CDR3 is built from 16 residues. The germline V and J ends were trimmed by 5 bases and 0 bases, with 14 bases remaining between them. In DNA, the CDR3 is TGTGCCAGCAGCGGACGCAGTGGGAGCTCCTACAATGAGCAGTTCTTC. Its protein product is CASSGRSGSSYNEQFF. Full variable domain (missing parts from reference TRBV7-9 and TRBJ2-1): DTGVSQNPRHKITKRGQNVTFRCDPISEHNRLYWYRQTLGQGPEFLTYFQNEAQLEKSRLLSDRFSAERPKGSFSTLEIQRTEQGDSAMYLCASSGRSGSSYNEQFFGPGTRLTVL.

The chain uses TRBV4-3 and TRBJ2-2; no definite D call. V was clipped by 0 bases and J by 5 bases, with 7 bases between them. Germline lookup yields CDR1 LGHNA and CDR2 YSLEER. This CDR3 region has 14 residues. The CDR3 region is CASSQDMTTGELFF. In DNA form, the CDR3 reads TGCGCCAGCAGCCAAGATATGACTACCGGGGAGCTGTTTTTT.

The rearrangement links TRBV6-5 to TRBJ2-5, with D perhaps matching TRBD1 or TRBD2 (6 bases each). The CDR3 extends over 17 amino acids. Deletions cut 2 bases from V and 2 bases from J, with 18 bases between. Germline V gives CDR1 MNHEY, CDR2 SVGAGI. The CDR3 region has the DNA TGTGCCAGCAGTTACCGGGTGGAGGGGGTAGCTCAAGAGACCCAGTACTTC. Translation gives CASSYRVEGVAQETQYF.

The sample holds one count of this clonotype. The rearrangement links TRBV5-6 to TRBJ2-3; D perhaps matches TRBD1 (6 bases). CDR1 is SGHDT and CDR2 is YYEEEE in the germline V gene. Trimming cost V 4 bases and J 3 bases, with 15 bases left between them. CDR3 length: 15 amino acids. CDR3 amino acids: CASSQLQGRTDTQYF. In DNA form, the CDR3 reads TGTGCCAGCAGCCAGTTACAGGGTAGGACAGATACGCAGTATTTT.

This clonotype was seen more than once but under ten times. V and J are TRBV7-9 and TRBJ2-7; 8 bases fit TRBD1. Germline V gives CDR1 SEHNR, CDR2 FQNEAQ (reference sequence). Germline trimming cut 5 bases from V and 2 bases from J; bases unmatched to any gene: 5. The CDR3 runs 14 residues. In DNA, the CDR3 is TGTGCCAGCAGCCACCGGGACAGGCCCTACGAGCAGTACTTC. Its protein is CASSHRDRPYEQYF.

This clonotype was seen a single time. This chain connects TRBV11-2 to TRBJ1-1; no clear D gene. Germline loops: CDR1 SGHAT, CDR2 FQNNGV. CDR3 size: 12 residues. V lost 8 bases and J lost 10, with 17 bases in between. The CDR3 sequence: CASRGPNGGAFF. The DNA for the CDR3 is TGTGCCAGCCGCGGACCAAACGGCGGAGCTTTCTTT.

This clonotype was detected only a few times. The chain recombines TRBV7-6 with TRBJ1-5; no clear D gene. The CDR3 has 13 residues. Germline V gives CDR1 SGHVS, CDR2 FNYEAQ. With 6 bases removed from V and 0 bases from J, the gap between germline ends came to 6 bases. This CDR3 is CASSAGSNQPQHF. Written as DNA, the CDR3 is TGTGCCAGCAGTGCAGGTAGCAATCAGCCCCAGCATTTT.

The CDR3 reads CATSRDSGDTGELFF. CDR3 DNA: TGTGCCACCAGCAGAGATAGCGGGGACACCGGGGAGCTGTTTTTT. V usage is TRBV15 and J usage is TRBJ2-2; 8 bases map to TRBD2. V shed 0 bases and J 3 bases; nucleotides not matched to a gene: 0. Germline V CDR1 and CDR2: LNHNV, YYDKDF (reference sequence). CDR3 length: 15 amino acids. The entire variable domain, with the rest obtained from reference TRBV15 and TRBJ2-2, is as follows: DAMVIQNPRYQVTQFGKPVTLSCSQTLNHNVMYWYQQKSSQAPKLLFHYYDKDFNNEADTPDNFQSRRPNTSFCFLDIRSPGLGDTAMYLCATSRDSGDTGELFFGEGSRLTVL.

This clonotype is a singleton in its sample. V usage is TRBV29-1 and J usage is TRBJ2-1, with 9 bases fitting TRBD2. The ends lost 4 bases at V and 7 bases at J; junction bases unmatched: 8. The CDR3 extends over 14 amino acids. Germline CDR1 SQVTM, CDR2 ANQGSEA. CDR3 bases: TGCAGCGTTGGGGGGCGGGGGGGCCTAAATGAGCAGTTCTTC. Amino acids: CSVGGRGGLNEQFF.

The CDR3 nucleotides read TGTGCCAGCAGTTTATCGGTGGGGACAGTTAGCTATGGCTACACCTTC. This encodes CASSLSVGTVSYGYTF. V usage is TRBV27 and J usage is TRBJ1-2; 7 nucleotides agree with TRBD1. CDR3 length: 16 residues. Germline CDR1 MNHEY, CDR2 SMNVEV (reference sequence). Germline trimming cut 0 bases from V and 4 bases from J; bases unmatched to any gene: 8.

The gene calls are TRBV24-1 and TRBJ1-2; no clear D gene. With 9 bases removed from V and 3 bases from J, the gap between germline ends came to 13 bases. The CDR3 runs to 13 residues. Germline V gives CDR1 KGHDR, CDR2 SFDVKD. CDR3 bases: TGTGCCACCCTGGGGAGACCCGACTATGGCTACACCTTC. It codes for CATLGRPDYGYTF.